Below are 23 T cell receptor beta chains sequenced from a single sample in a study of T cells in tumors and immune-related adverse events. Method: immunoSEQ multiplex PCR; TCRdb's copy keeps in-frame clones and lacks some. Here the sample spans around 8,300 clones, roughly 94% being singletons. The sample was lymph node tissue, taken from a patient treated with anti-PD-1 therapy. The receptors shown here come from a female donor with metastatic renal cell carcinoma.

CDR3 residues: CATSRDRQLPQYF. CDR3 in DNA: TGTGCCACCAGCAGAGATCGTCAGTTACCGCAGTATTTT. This rearrangement joins TRBV15 to TRBJ2-3; the D is unclear. Germline loops: CDR1 LNHNV, CDR2 YYDKDF (reference sequence). This CDR3 has 13 residues. V dropped 0 bases and J dropped 10 bases, with 11 bases sitting between them.

The chain is built from TRBV5-1 and TRBJ1-2, with 7 bases that match TRBD1. V shed 0 bases, J shed 6 bases, and the junction held 5 bases outside the gene matches. Germline V gene data show CDR1 as SGHRS and CDR2 as YFSETQ. The CDR3 has 14 amino acids. The CDR3 coding sequence is TGCGCCAGCAGCTTGGCCATCACAGGGGATGGCTACACCTTC. Its protein product is CASSLAITGDGYTF.

The V call is TRBV28, the J call TRBJ2-7; D unresolved. The length of the CDR3 is 15 residues. V was clipped by 5 bases and J by 0 bases, with 14 bases between them. Looked up from germline, CDR1 is MDHEN and CDR2 is SYDVKM. CDR3 loop: CASSDPRHGSYEQYF. In DNA form, the CDR3 reads TGTGCCAGCAGTGACCCCCGTCACGGCTCCTACGAGCAGTACTTC.

The CDR3 region has the DNA TGCGCCAGCAGCCAACCGGGACAGCTCAGGGCTAATGAAAAACTGTTTTTT. Its translation is CASSQPGQLRANEKLFF. The rearrangement uses TRBV4-1 and TRBJ1-4, with 7 bases aligning to TRBD1. Looked up from germline, CDR1 is MGHRA and CDR2 is YSYEKL. With V trimmed by 2 bases and J by 3 bases, 9 bases remained unmatched. The CDR3 is made up of 17 amino acids.

V gene TRBV10-1 combines with J gene TRBJ2-3; TRBD2 agrees at 9 bases. CDR3 length equals 14 residues. CDR1 and CDR2 from the germline V gene are WNHNN and SYGVQD (reference sequence). Trimming cost V 6 bases and J 6 bases; bases outside gene matches: 7. CDR3 DNA: TGCGCCAGCAGCCTAGCGGGAATAGGGGATACGCAGTATTTT. Translated: CASSLAGIGDTQYF.

The rearrangement joins TRBV23-1 to TRBJ1-5; D not certain. TRBV23-1 is classed as an ORF, of uncertain function. This CDR3 has 14 amino acids. V was trimmed by 11 bases and J by 5 bases, leaving 19 bases between them. Here the CDR3 reads CAGRLSGGYQPQHF. CDR3 nucleotide sequence: TGCGCCGGGCGTTTATCGGGCGGCTATCAGCCCCAGCATTTT.

The rearrangement joins TRBV27 to TRBJ1-5; 7 bases are shared with TRBD1. Germline CDR1 and CDR2: MNHEY and SMNVEV (reference sequence). The J segment lost 4 bases and the V segment lost 6 bases, leaving 6 bases of the junction unmatched. This CDR3 has 14 amino acids. Here the CDR3 reads CASRGDSRNQPQHF. In nucleotides, the CDR3 is TGTGCCAGCAGGGGGGACAGCCGAAATCAGCCCCAGCATTTT.

This chain uses TRBV11-3 with TRBJ2-3; D is uncertain. This CDR3 has 11 residues. CDR1 and CDR2 from the germline V gene are SGHNT and YENEEA. V was cut by 1 base and J by 4 bases, with 0 bases left in between. The CDR3 region has the DNA TGTGCCAGCAGCTTAGCAGATACGCAGTATTTT. Amino acids: CASSLADTQYF.

The chain is built from TRBV5-1 and TRBJ2-3; D might be TRBD1 (5 bases). V was clipped by 5 bases and J by 2 bases, with 12 bases between them. This CDR3 contains 14 residues. Germline V gene lookup returns CDR1 SGHRS and CDR2 YFSETQ. The CDR3 region has the DNA TGCGCCAGCAGGTTCGACAGAAACACAGATACGCAGTATTTT. Protein sequence: CASRFDRNTDTQYF.

About this clone: This same CDR3 is encoded by further DNA sequences in the sample. CDR3 bases: TGCGCCAGCAGCTTGTGGGGAGTCGATGAGCAGTTCTTC. As protein: CASSLWGVDEQFF. The gene calls are TRBV5-1 and TRBJ2-1; D might be TRBD2 (5 bases). V shed 1 base and J shed 8 bases, with 10 bases lying between them. The CDR3 sequence is 13 residues long. Germline V gene sequence: CDR1 SGHRS, CDR2 YFSETQ.

V usage is TRBV5-1 and J usage is TRBJ2-5, with no clear D. The CDR3 is 16 amino acids. Trimming stripped 0 bases from V and 3 bases from J, with 15 bases between. Germline CDR1 SGHRS, CDR2 YFSETQ. The CDR3 is CASSLGVAGRKETQYF. In DNA form, the CDR3 reads TGCGCCAGCAGCTTGGGTGTAGCCGGTAGGAAAGAGACCCAGTACTTC.

The V gene is TRBV10-1, the J gene TRBJ1-1, with 9 nucleotides matching TRBD1. This CDR3 is built from 12 residues. Germline V gives CDR1 WNHNN, CDR2 SYGVQD (reference sequence). V shed 6 bases and J 7 bases; nucleotides not matched to a gene: 3. CDR3 sequence (DNA): TGCGCCAGCAGCCCGACAGGGGGTGAAGCTTTCTTT. This encodes CASSPTGGEAFF.

J is TRBJ2-3 and V is TRBV5-4; no firm D call. The CDR3 length is 16 residues. Germline V gene lookup returns CDR1 SGHNT and CDR2 YYREEE (reference sequence). V lost 0 bases and J lost 0, with 11 bases in between. In DNA form, the CDR3 reads TGTGCCAGCAGCTTGGATAGGGCCCCCAGCACAGATACGCAGTATTTT. Translated, it gives CASSLDRAPSTDTQYF.

The V call is TRBV7-2, the J call TRBJ1-3, with D possibly being TRBD1 (6 bases). Per germline, CDR1 SGHTA and CDR2 FQGNSA. Trimming took 6 bases from V and 4 from J, leaving 7 bases between them. The CDR3 contains 12 residues. This chain's CDR3 is CASRRGGNTIYF. CDR3 DNA: TGTGCCAGCAGAAGGGGGGGAAACACCATATATTTT.

This clone came up once. The V and J genes are TRBV4-2 and TRBJ2-7; tentatively, D is TRBD1 (6 bases). The CDR3 is made up of 15 amino acids. V was trimmed by 1 base and J by 5 bases, leaving 15 bases between them. Germline V CDR1 and CDR2: LGHNA, YNFKEQ. As DNA, the CDR3 is TGTGCCAGCAGCCAAGCCCCCCAGGGGAGCAACGAGCAGTACTTC. Its translation is CASSQAPQGSNEQYF.

The chain recombines TRBV5-1 with TRBJ2-2; D assignment may be TRBD1 or TRBD2 (5 bases each). CDR3 length equals 14 residues. Trimming took off 7 bases at V and 0 bases at J, with 10 bases between the two ends. Germline CDR1 is SGHRS and CDR2 is YFSETQ. In nucleotides, the CDR3 is TGCGCCAGCCTCCCGGGACCGAACACCGGGGAGCTGTTTTTT. It specifies CASLPGPNTGELFF.

The chain combines TRBV4-2 with TRBJ2-7, with TRBD2 matching 7 bases. The CDR3 has 15 amino acids. V trimming: 2 bases; J trimming: 0 bases; junction bases outside the gene matches: 4. Germline V CDR1 and CDR2: LGHNA, YNFKEQ. DNA of the CDR3: TGTGCCAGCAGCCAACGCCTAGCGGACTCCTACGAGCAGTACTTC. It is translated as CASSQRLADSYEQYF.

The rearrangement joins TRBV19 to TRBJ2-1, with TRBD2 matching 8 bases. This CDR3 is built from 14 residues. Unmatched junction bases numbered 12, after V lost 10 bases and J lost 7 bases. CDR1 LNHDA and CDR2 SQIVND come from the germline V gene (reference sequence). CDR3 nucleotides: TGTGCCATTACCCAGCGGGAGAAATTGAATGAGCAGTTCTTC. It yields the protein CAITQREKLNEQFF.

The chain links TRBV19 to TRBJ1-5; D not certain. Looked up from germline, CDR1 is LNHDA and CDR2 is SQIVND (reference sequence). Trimming took 2 bases from V and 8 from J, leaving 16 bases between them. CDR3 length: 15 amino acids. The CDR3 here is CASSIIQATGEPQHF. The CDR3 DNA is TGTGCCAGTAGTATAATCCAGGCAACCGGAGAGCCCCAGCATTTT.

Concerning this clone itself: Other DNA sequences in the same sample also yield this CDR3. This chain connects TRBV9 to TRBJ2-1; 10 bases are shared with TRBD2. This CDR3 comprises 15 residues. Germline V gives CDR1 SGDLS, CDR2 YYNGEE. The V gene end was trimmed by 3 bases and the J gene end by 6 bases; junction bases not matched to a gene: 6. The CDR3 nucleotides read TGTGCCAGCAGCGGGTGGGTAGCGGGAGGCAATGAGCAGTTCTTC. It yields the protein CASSGWVAGGNEQFF. Full variable domain (rest looked up from reference TRBV9 and TRBJ2-1): DSGVTQTPKHLITATGQRVTLRCSPRSGDLSVYWYQQSLDQGLQFLIQYYNGEERAKGNILERFSAQQFPDLHSELNLSSLELGDSALYFCASSGWVAGGNEQFFGPGTRLTVL.

The chain joins TRBV4-1 to TRBJ1-4, with a tentative D call TRBD1 (5 bases). CDR3 length: 16 amino acids. V was clipped by 2 bases and J by 7 bases, with 17 bases between them. Germline lookup yields CDR1 MGHRA and CDR2 YSYEKL. CDR3: CASSQPNGGYIEKLFF. The CDR3 DNA reads TGCGCCAGCAGCCAACCCAATGGGGGTTACATTGAAAAACTGTTTTTT.

The CDR3 sequence: CASSKATGQRNSGNTIYF. For the CDR3, the DNA is TGTGCCAGCAGCAAAGCCACGGGACAGCGTAACTCTGGAAACACCATATATTTT. This chain joins TRBV21-1 and TRBJ1-3; the table names TRBD1, a call not compared with the DNA. TRBV21-1 is termed a pseudogene. This CDR3 contains 18 residues.

This chain links TRBV19 with TRBJ1-6; the D is unclear. There are 15 residues in the CDR3. Trimming pared 1 base from V and 5 bases from J, leaving 9 bases between. Looked up from germline, CDR1 is LNHDA and CDR2 is SQIVND (reference sequence). This CDR3 reads CASSIAAGNNSPLHF. In DNA form, the CDR3 reads TGTGCCAGTAGTATAGCGGCAGGAAATAATTCACCCCTCCACTTT. Full variable domain (outside the CDR3, taken from reference TRBV19 and TRBJ1-6): DGGITQSPKYLFRKEGQNVTLSCEQNLNHDAMYWYRQDPGQGLRLIYYSQIVNDFQKGDIAEGYSVSREKKESFPLTVTSAQKNPTAFYLCASSIAAGNNSPLHFGNGTRLTVT.